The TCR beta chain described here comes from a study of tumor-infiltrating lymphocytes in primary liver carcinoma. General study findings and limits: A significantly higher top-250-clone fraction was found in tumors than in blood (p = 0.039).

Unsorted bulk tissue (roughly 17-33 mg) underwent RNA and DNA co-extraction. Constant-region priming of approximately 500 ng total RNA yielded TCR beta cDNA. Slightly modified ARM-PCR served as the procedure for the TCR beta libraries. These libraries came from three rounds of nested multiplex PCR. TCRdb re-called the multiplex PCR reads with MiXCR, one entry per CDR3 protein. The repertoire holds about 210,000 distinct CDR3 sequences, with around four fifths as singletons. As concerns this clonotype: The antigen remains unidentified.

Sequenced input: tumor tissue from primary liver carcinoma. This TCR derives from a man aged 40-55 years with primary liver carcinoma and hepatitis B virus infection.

The CDR3 region has the DNA TGCAGCGTTAGCGCAGGAGTGTACGATTCGCAGTATTTT. It specifies CSVSAGVYDSQYF. The chain couples TRBV29-1 to TRBJ2-3; D call uncertain. The V gene lost 5 bases and the J gene lost 10 bases, with 19 bases spanning the gap. This CDR3 region has 13 residues. Germline values: CDR1 SQVTM, CDR2 ANQGSEA.